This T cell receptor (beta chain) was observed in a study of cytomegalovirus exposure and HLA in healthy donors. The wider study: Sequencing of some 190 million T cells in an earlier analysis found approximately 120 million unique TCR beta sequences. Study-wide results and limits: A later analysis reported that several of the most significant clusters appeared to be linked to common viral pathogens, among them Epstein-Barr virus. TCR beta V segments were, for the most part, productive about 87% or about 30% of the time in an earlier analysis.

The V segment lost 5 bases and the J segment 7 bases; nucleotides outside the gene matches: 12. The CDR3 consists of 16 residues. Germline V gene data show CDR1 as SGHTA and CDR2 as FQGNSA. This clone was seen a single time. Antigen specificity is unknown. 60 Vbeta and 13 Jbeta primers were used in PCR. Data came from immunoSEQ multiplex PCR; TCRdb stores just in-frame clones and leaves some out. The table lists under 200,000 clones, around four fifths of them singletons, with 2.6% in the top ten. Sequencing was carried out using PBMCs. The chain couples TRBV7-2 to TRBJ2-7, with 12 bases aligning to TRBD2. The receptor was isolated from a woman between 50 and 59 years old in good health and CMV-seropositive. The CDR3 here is CASSARLAGARREQYF. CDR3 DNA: TGTGCCAGCAGCGCGAGACTAGCGGGGGCCCGTCGGGAGCAGTACTTC.